Listed below are T cell receptor beta chains from one sample, sequenced in a study of blood T cell repertoires in COVID-19. Repertoires were generated with immunoSEQ multiplex PCR, while TCRdb's copy carries only in-frame clones and drops some. The data contain approximately 300,000 clones, around 86% of them singletons. The sample comprised PBMCs or T cells enriched from blood (not recorded which). The origin of the receptors is a woman under 30 who had recovered from COVID-19. Each CDR3 is given with its conserved first and last residue. Fields, in order: J gene, V gene, D gene, clone size, CDR3 DNA, CDR3 protein. D genes are given only for firm matches. For some rows the clone size is stated as once, few or many, or as a class when expanded; others skip it.

>TRBJ2-5|TRBV6-5|TRBD2|.
TGTGCCAGCAGTACATCCGGGACTAGTCCTCGGGAGCAGTACTTC
CASSTSGTSPREQYF
>TRBJ1-3|TRBV30|.|.
TGTGCCTTCAGGGGCGCATCGGGAAACACCATATATTTT
CAFRGASGNTIYF
>TRBJ1-3|TRBV5-1|TRBD1|.
TGCGCCAGCAGGGCCTCACAGGGGGCTGGAAACACCATATATTTT
CASRASQGAGNTIYF
>TRBJ2-7|TRBV7-8|.|.
TGTGCCAGCAGCCCCCCGGCAGGGAACTACGAGCAGTACTTC
CASSPPAGNYEQYF
>TRBJ1-2|TRBV20-1|TRBD1|once
TGCAGTGCGGGGACAGACAGGGGCTACACCTTC
CSAGTDRGYTF
>TRBJ2-5|TRBV5-1|.|.
TGCGCCAGCAGCTTGGAACCGACTAGTACAGAGACCCAGTACTTC
CASSLEPTSTETQYF
>TRBJ1-6|TRBV7-9|.|few
TGTGCCAGCAGCTTAGCGAGAACAGTTAATTCACCCCTCCACTTT
CASSLARTVNSPLHF
>TRBJ1-1|TRBV4-1|TRBD1|.
TGCGCCAGCAGCCATCTATCAGGACAGGGCGGTTTTACAACTGAAGCTTTCTTT
CASSHLSGQGGFTTEAFF
>TRBJ1-1|TRBV9|TRBD1|.
TGTGCCAGCAGCGTAGTAGGGACAGGGAAGAACACTGAAGCTTTCTTT
CASSVVGTGKNTEAFF
>TRBJ1-5|TRBV21-1|.|.
TGTGCCAGCAGCGATAAGCGCGAAAGGTGTTGGGCAGGGCGATGGAGCAATCAGCCCCAGCATTTT
CASSDKRERCWAGRWSNQPQHF
>TRBJ1-3|TRBV28|TRBD1|.
TGTGCCAGCAGTTTACAGGGGGCAGGAGGAAACACCATATATTTT
CASSLQGAGGNTIYF
>TRBJ2-2|TRBV6-5|TRBD1|.
TGTGCCAGCAGGCAGGGGGCGGGTGAGCTGTTTTTT
CASRQGAGELFF
>TRBJ2-2|TRBV5-1|.|.
TGCGCCAGCAGCTTGGACACAGGGTCGGACGGGGAGCTGTTTTTT
CASSLDTGSDGELFF
>TRBJ1-2|TRBV28|.|.
TGTGCCAGCAGTAACAGGGCAGCAAGCTACACCTTC
CASSNRAASYTF
>TRBJ2-7|TRBV27|.|.
TGTGCCAGCAGTCAAGCCTATCGACAGGCCCTCATCTCCTACGAGCAGTACTTC
CASSQAYRQALISYEQYF
>TRBJ2-2|TRBV27|TRBD1|.
TGTGCCAGCAGTTTATCTTCGGGACAGGGTTTGAGCACCGGGGAGCTGTTTTTT
CASSLSSGQGLSTGELFF
>TRBJ1-2|TRBV16|.|.
TGTGCCAGCAGAGAATCAGGGGTGAACTATGGCTACACCTTC
CASRESGVNYGYTF
>TRBJ2-5|TRBV3-1/TRBV3-2|.|once
TGTGCCAGCAGCCACTCCACTAGCCAAGAGACCCAGTACTTC
CASSHSTSQETQYF
>TRBJ1-6|TRBV19|TRBD1|.
TGTGCCAGTAGTATAGACGGGACAGGGGAAACACCCCTCCACTTT
CASSIDGTGETPLHF
>TRBJ1-5|TRBV19|.|once
TGTGCCAGTCAATCGAATCCGGGAGATCAGCCCCAGCATTTT
CASQSNPGDQPQHF
>TRBJ2-1|TRBV19|.|.
TGTGCCAGTAGTATAATGGCAGGGCTCGATGAGCAGTTCTTC
CASSIMAGLDEQFF
>TRBJ1-2|TRBV6-1|.|.
TGTGCCAGCAGTGAAGCGGTAGACTTAGTAGGGGCAGGCTATGGCTACACCTTC
CASSEAVDLVGAGYGYTF
>TRBJ2-2|TRBV5-5|.|.
TGTGCCAGCAAAGTAGAGGCGCCCACCGGGGAGCTGTTTTTT
CASKVEAPTGELFF
>TRBJ1-1|TRBV9|.|.
TGTGCCAGCAGCTTACAGGGTGGGGAAGCTTTCTTT
CASSLQGGEAFF
>TRBJ1-2|TRBV6-1|.|.
TGTGCCAGCAGTGACGCGGGCTATGGCTACACCTTC
CASSDAGYGYTF
>TRBJ1-1|TRBV27|.|.
TGTGCCAGCAGCACACAGCCGAACACTGAAGCTTTCTTT
CASSTQPNTEAFF
>TRBJ2-1|TRBV7-6|TRBD1|.
TGTGCCAGCAGACCGGGACAGAGCTCCTACAATGAGCAGTTCTTC
CASRPGQSSYNEQFF
>TRBJ2-7|TRBV3-1/TRBV3-2|TRBD1|.
TGTGCCAGCAGCCCGGGACAGGGTTGGGCCTACGAGCAGTACTTC
CASSPGQGWAYEQYF
>TRBJ2-1|TRBV28|.|.
TGTGCCAGCAGTTCCCCTCTCGGTGAGCAGTTCTTC
CASSSPLGEQFF
>TRBJ1-1|TRBV4-1|.|.
TGCGCCAGCAGCCTGTCTAGTGTCCTATCTATGAACACTGAAGCTTTCTTT
CASSLSSVLSMNTEAFF
>TRBJ1-2|TRBV4-2|.|.
TGTGCCAGCAGCCAAGAGGGGGACAATACGGGCTATGGCTACACCTTC
CASSQEGDNTGYGYTF
>TRBJ2-3|TRBV10-3|TRBD2|.
TGTGCCATCAGTGCCACTAGCGGGGGAGGCACAGATACGCAGTATTTT
CAISATSGGGTDTQYF
>TRBJ1-5|TRBV6-5|.|.
TGTGCCAGCAGTTACCGGTCAAGCAATCAGCCCCAGCATTTT
CASSYRSSNQPQHF
>TRBJ2-5|TRBV3-1/TRBV3-2|.|few
TGTGCCAGCAGCCATGGCAGGGAGGGGGCCCAGTACTTC
CASSHGREGAQYF
>TRBJ1-1|TRBV7-9|TRBD1|.
TGTGCCAGCAGCTTAGGGGTACAGGGGGCCGCCACTGAAGCTTTCTTT
CASSLGVQGAATEAFF
>TRBJ1-5|TRBV19|.|.
TGTGCCAGTAGTATTTTCAGGGGCGAACAGCCCCAGCATTTT
CASSIFRGEQPQHF
>TRBJ2-1|TRBV2|TRBD2|.
TGTGCCAGCAGAGAAACTAGCGGGAGCGCCTACAATGAGCAGTTCTTC
CASRETSGSAYNEQFF
>TRBJ2-5|TRBV19|TRBD1|few
TGTGCCAGTTCTACAGGGCAGGGGGCCCAGTACTTC
CASSTGQGAQYF
>TRBJ1-2|TRBV27|.|once
TGTGCCAGCAGTTTGCCGGGGAGGGGCGGCTACACCTTC
CASSLPGRGGYTF
>TRBJ1-1|TRBV15|.|few
TGTGCCACCAGTACCGGGTGGAACACTGAAGCTTTCTTT
CATSTGWNTEAFF
>TRBJ2-7|TRBV27|TRBD2|.
TGTGCCAGCCTTGTAGCGGGAGTTAACGAGCAGTACTTC
CASLVAGVNEQYF
>TRBJ1-1|TRBV2|TRBD1|.
TGTGCCAGCAGAACCCGGACAGGGATTGGGAACACTGAAGCTTTCTTT
CASRTRTGIGNTEAFF
>TRBJ1-1|TRBV4-1|.|once
TGCGCCAGCAGTCAAGCGTTCAGGGGTACCAAAACAGGAGCTTTCTTT
CASSQAFRGTKTGAFF
>TRBJ2-7|TRBV2|.|.
TGTGCCAGCAGTGAAGGGAGAAACTACGAGCAGTACTTC
CASSEGRNYEQYF
>TRBJ1-5|TRBV19|TRBD1|.
TGTGCCAGTAGTATAACAGGGGGCAATCAGCCCCAGCATTTT
CASSITGGNQPQHF
>TRBJ2-7|TRBV10-3|.|once
TGTGCCATCAGGGGGGGTGCAGGTTTCTCCTACGAGCAGTACTTC
CAIRGGAGFSYEQYF
>TRBJ2-2|TRBV28|TRBD2|.
TGTGCCAGCATGCAAAGCGGGAGGGCCAACCTAGCCGGGGAGCTGTTTTTT
CASMQSGRANLAGELFF
>TRBJ2-7|TRBV3-1/TRBV3-2|TRBD2|.
TGTGCCAGCAGCCAAAGGGGACTAGCGGGAGCCTACGAGCAGTACTTC
CASSQRGLAGAYEQYF
>TRBJ1-4|TRBV11-3|.|.
TGTCTGAGGATGGTAAATGAAAAACTGTTTTTT
CLRMVNEKLFF
>TRBJ1-1|TRBV3-1/TRBV3-2|TRBD1|.
TGTGCCAGCAGCCAAGATTTCGGGACAGCGATGAACACTGAAGCTTTCTTT
CASSQDFGTAMNTEAFF
>TRBJ1-1|TRBV6-5|TRBD1|.
TGTGCCAGCACTCTGGCCAGGGGGCTGGCTTTCTTT
CASTLARGLAFF
>TRBJ1-5|TRBV6-4|TRBD1|.
TGTGCCAGCAGGAAACAGGGGTCCGTAGGGGCCCAGCATTTT
CASRKQGSVGAQHF
>TRBJ1-2|TRBV2|.|.
TGTGCCAGCAGTGATTCCCCGGTCTATGGCTACACCTTC
CASSDSPVYGYTF
>TRBJ1-2|TRBV6-5|TRBD1|.
TGTGCCAGCAGTTACGGGACAGGGCTCGGCTACACCTTC
CASSYGTGLGYTF
>TRBJ1-5|TRBV5-6|TRBD1|once
TGTGCCAGCAGCTTGGGGACAGGGCATGGACAGCCCCAGCATTTT
CASSLGTGHGQPQHF
>TRBJ1-2|TRBV3-1/TRBV3-2|.|once
TGTGCCAGCAGCCAAGCGGAGAGCTATGGCTACACCTTC
CASSQAESYGYTF
>TRBJ1-4|TRBV7-9|TRBD1|.
TGTGCCAGCAGCTTAGAGACAGGGAAACTGTTTTTT
CASSLETGKLFF
>TRBJ2-7|TRBV1|.|once
TGCACACGAAGGGGACTAGCGGGGGGGCCGTCCTACGAGCAGTACTTC
CTRRGLAGGPSYEQYF
>TRBJ1-2|TRBV6-1|.|.
TGTGCCAGCAGTGACCAAACTCTCAAGGGGAGGGATAACTATGGCTACACCTTC
CASSDQTLKGRDNYGYTF
>TRBJ2-6|TRBV10-3|.|.
TGTGCCATCAGCACACAGGGTGCCTCATCTGGGGCCAACGTCCTGACTTTC
CAISTQGASSGANVLTF